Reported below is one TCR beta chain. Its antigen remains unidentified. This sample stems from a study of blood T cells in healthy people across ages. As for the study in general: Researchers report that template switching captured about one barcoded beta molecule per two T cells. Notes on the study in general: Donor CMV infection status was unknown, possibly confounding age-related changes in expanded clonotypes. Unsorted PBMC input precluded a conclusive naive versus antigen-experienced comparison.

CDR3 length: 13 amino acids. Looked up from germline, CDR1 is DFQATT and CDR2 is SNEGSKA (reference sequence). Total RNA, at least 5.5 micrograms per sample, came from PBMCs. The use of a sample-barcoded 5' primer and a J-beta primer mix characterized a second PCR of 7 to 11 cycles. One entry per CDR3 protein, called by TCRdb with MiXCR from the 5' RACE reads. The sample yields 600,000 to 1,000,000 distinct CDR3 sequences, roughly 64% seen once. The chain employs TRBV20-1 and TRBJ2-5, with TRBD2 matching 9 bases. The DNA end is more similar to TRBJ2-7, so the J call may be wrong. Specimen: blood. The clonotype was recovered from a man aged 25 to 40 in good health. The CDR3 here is CSATPGLASEQYF. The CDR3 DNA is TGCAGTGCCACACCGGGACTAGCTTCCGAGCAGTACTTC.